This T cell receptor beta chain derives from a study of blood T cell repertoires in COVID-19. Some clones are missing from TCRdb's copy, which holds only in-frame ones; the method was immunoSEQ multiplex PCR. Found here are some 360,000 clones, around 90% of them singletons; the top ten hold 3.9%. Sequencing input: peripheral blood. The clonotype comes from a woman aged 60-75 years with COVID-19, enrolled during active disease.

CDR3 nucleotides: TGTGCCAGTTGGTCAGGGGGGACCACTGAAGCTTTCTTT. Amino acids: CASWSGGTTEAFF. This chain links TRBV19 with TRBJ1-1; 7 bases align to TRBD1. V lost 8 bases to trimming and J lost 4 bases; unmatched junction nucleotides: 7. Germline lookup yields CDR1 LNHDA and CDR2 SQIVND (reference sequence). The CDR3 consists of 13 residues.